The clone carrying this T cell receptor (beta chain) was recorded many times. No antigen is known for it. Trimming left V 3 bases short and J 12 bases short, with 15 bases between. The CDR3 length is 11 residues. CDR1 DFQATT and CDR2 SNEGSKA come from the germline V gene (reference sequence). The data derive from a study of CD8+CD57+ T cells in acquired aplastic anemia. Overall study context: The average read count for CD4+ cells in healthy donors was 10 million to 11 million. Findings and caveats of the study: It was found that twenty-nine CD8+ CDR3 sequences were shared between patients and controls.

Genomic DNA was employed as the template in profiling TCR beta VDJ and CDR3. TCRdb independently ran MiXCR on the reads; one entry per CDR3 protein. The sample carries about 210,000 distinct CDR3 sequences, approximately 60% recorded once. Sequencing was performed on sorted CD4+, CD8+, or CD8+CD57+ T cells (not recorded which) from PBMCs. This sequence originates from a human donor in good health. The chain is built from TRBV20-1 and TRBJ2-7; D perhaps matches TRBD1 (6 bases). The DNA of the CDR3 is TGCAGTGCTAGTGGTACAGGGACATCGTACTTC. Translated: CSASGTGTSYF.